Presented here are 21 T cell receptor beta chains from one specimen sequenced in a study of T cell responses to AZD1222 COVID-19 vaccine. Generated by immunoSEQ multiplex PCR, the TCRdb table keeps only in-frame clones and is missing some. The sample consists of 90,000 to 120,000 clones, about 90% of them appearing once. Sample: peripheral blood, taken on day 0 of AZD1222 vaccination. These receptors all stem from an adult in good health.

The chain employs TRBV5-5 and TRBJ1-5; 8 nucleotides agree with TRBD1. The V gene's germline CDR1 is SGHKS and CDR2 YYEKEE (reference sequence). The CDR3 is 16 amino acids. With V trimmed by 0 bases and J by 1 base, 3 bases remained unmatched. The CDR3 nucleotides are TGTGCCAGCAGCTTGGGGACAGGGTCAAGCAATCAGCCCCAGCATTTT. The encoded protein is CASSLGTGSSNQPQHF.

The chain is built from TRBV7-9 and TRBJ1-2; possible D gene TRBD1, 5 bases. This CDR3 is 13 amino acids long. From germline, CDR1 is SEHNR and CDR2 FQNEAQ (reference sequence). Trimming cost V 10 bases and J 3 bases, with 15 bases left between them. In DNA form, the CDR3 reads TGTGCCACAGCGGCCGACAGTCACTATGGCTACACCTTC. Translating it yields CATAADSHYGYTF.

The chain is built from TRBV15 and TRBJ1-5; 7 bases are a match to TRBD1. The CDR3 is 15 amino acids. J lost 7 bases, V lost 4 bases, and 10 bases had no gene match. Germline values: CDR1 LNHNV, CDR2 YYDKDF (reference sequence). Written as DNA, the CDR3 is TGTGCCACCAGCACCCAGCAGGGGGTGAGACAGCCCCAGCATTTT. Protein product: CATSTQQGVRQPQHF.

The rearrangement uses TRBV19 and TRBJ2-3; a weak D match, TRBD1 (7 bases). The V and J ends lost 5 bases and 2 bases respectively, with 17 bases between them. Germline CDR1 reads LNHDA; CDR2 reads SQIVND (reference sequence). CDR3 length equals 16 residues. CDR3 sequence: CASSFQGGAFTDTQYF. CDR3 nucleotide sequence: TGTGCCAGTAGTTTTCAGGGGGGAGCTTTCACAGATACGCAGTATTTT.

The V and J genes are TRBV7-9 and TRBJ1-6; no reliable D call. The CDR3 loop spans 15 amino acids. Per germline, CDR1 SEHNR and CDR2 FQNEAQ (reference sequence). V was pared by 3 bases and J by 10 bases, with 16 bases between. The CDR3 region has the DNA TGTGCCAGCAGCTTCCGGGCCCCCGAGGCCTCACCCCTCCACTTT. Its protein product is CASSFRAPEASPLHF.

The J gene is TRBJ2-7, the V gene TRBV27, with 7 bases fitting TRBD1. V lost 4 bases and J lost 2; bases outside the gene matches: 11. In germline, CDR1 is MNHEY, CDR2 SMNVEV (reference sequence). This CDR3 contains 16 residues. The CDR3 DNA follows: TGTGCCAGCAGTTCCGGATCCGGGACAGCCACCTACGAGCAGTACTTC. Its protein is CASSSGSGTATYEQYF.

The gene calls are TRBV3-1 (or the pseudogene TRBV3-2) and TRBJ1-1; 8 bases match TRBD1. Germline CDR1 and CDR2: LGHDT and YNNKEL (reference sequence). Germline trimming cut 1 base from V and 4 bases from J; bases unmatched to any gene: 2. CDR3 length equals 14 residues. CDR3 region: CASSQAGGGTEAFF. CDR3 in DNA: TGTGCCAGCAGCCAAGCAGGGGGCGGCACTGAAGCTTTCTTT.

The chain couples TRBV7-3 to TRBJ2-2, with TRBD1 as a possible D gene (6 bases). Germline V CDR1 and CDR2: SGHTA, FQGTGA. The CDR3 extends over 16 amino acids. Between the trimmed V and J ends, which lost 6 bases and 2 bases, there was a span of 16 bases. The CDR3 sequence is CASRPGGGLNTGELFF. CDR3 in DNA: TGTGCCAGCAGACCTGGGGGCGGGTTAAACACCGGGGAGCTGTTTTTT.

The V call is TRBV7-3, the J call TRBJ1-1; TRBD1 agrees at 8 bases. The CDR3 is 16 amino acids. Germline trimming cut 1 base from V and 4 bases from J; bases unmatched to any gene: 8. The V gene's germline CDR1 is SGHTA and CDR2 FQGTGA. CDR3 residues: CASSLNPRGPGTEAFF. For the CDR3, the DNA is TGTGCCAGCAGCTTAAATCCCAGGGGGCCCGGCACTGAAGCTTTCTTT.

The V call is TRBV2, the J call TRBJ2-3; 10 bases are a match to TRBD2. The CDR3 length is 18 residues. Germline V lookup: CDR1 SNHLY, CDR2 FYNNEI. J gave up 0 bases and V 1 base, and 7 bases lay outside the gene matches. The CDR3 DNA sequence: TGTGCCAGCAGTGAAGTCCAGGGGACTAGCGAGAGCACAGATACGCAGTATTTT. Its protein product is CASSEVQGTSESTDTQYF.

The chain carries TRBV7-2 and TRBJ1-1; no clear D gene. V was pared by 5 bases and J by 0 bases, with 10 bases between. This CDR3 contains 14 residues. Germline V lookup: CDR1 SGHTA, CDR2 FQGNSA. The CDR3 DNA follows: TGTGCCAGCAGCGCGGGGATGGTGAACACTGAAGCTTTCTTT. Translating gives CASSAGMVNTEAFF.

The chain couples TRBV28 to TRBJ1-2; tentative D call: TRBD1 (6 bases). This CDR3 region has 15 residues. Trimming shortened V by 1 base and J by 4 bases, and 13 bases separated the two germline ends. Germline-derived CDR1 and CDR2 are MDHEN and SYDVKM. As DNA, the CDR3 is TGTGCCAGCAGTTTATTCAACAGGGAAGGCTATGGCTACACCTTC. Residues: CASSLFNREGYGYTF.

The CDR3 is CASSAWTGTGIEQYF. CDR3 bases: TGCGCCAGCTCCGCCTGGACCGGGACAGGTATCGAGCAGTACTTC. The V gene is TRBV5-1, the J gene TRBJ2-7; TRBD1 matches at 8 bases. Germline V gives CDR1 SGHRS, CDR2 YFSETQ. The CDR3 is made up of 15 amino acids. After removal of 7 bases from V and 6 bases from J, the junction contained 15 bases not matched to a gene.

Concerning this clone itself: The same CDR3 arises from other DNA sequences in this sample as well. The V gene is TRBV28, the J gene TRBJ2-7; 12 bases are a match to TRBD1. This CDR3 comprises 15 residues. Germline V gene data show CDR1 as MDHEN and CDR2 as SYDVKM. The V and J ends lost 2 bases and 7 bases, in that order; junction bases with no gene match: 6. CDR3 in amino acids: CASSLRDRGRGEQYF. DNA of the CDR3: TGTGCCAGCAGTTTAAGGGACAGGGGGCGTGGGGAGCAGTACTTC. Full variable domain (rest looked up from reference TRBV28 and TRBJ2-7): DVKVTQSSRYLVKRTGEKVFLECVQDMDHENMFWYRQDPGLGLRLIYFSYDVKMKEKGDIPEGYSVSREKKERFSLILESASTNQTSMYLCASSLRDRGRGEQYFGPGTRLTVT.

V usage is TRBV10-3 and J usage is TRBJ1-6; no definite D call. The CDR3 has 12 amino acids. V lost 8 bases and J 6 bases, leaving 8 bases between the germline ends. Germline CDR1 reads ENHRY; CDR2 reads SYGVKD. The CDR3 region has the DNA TGTGCCATCGGGGAGAGTAATTCACCCCTCCACTTT. Protein product: CAIGESNSPLHF.

V gene TRBV7-8 combines with J gene TRBJ2-7; D unresolved. CDR3 length equals 15 residues. Germline assignment: CDR1 SGHVS and CDR2 FQNEAQ. V lost 3 bases and J 5 bases, leaving 17 bases between the germline ends. Written as DNA, the CDR3 is TGTGCCAGCAGCTTCTATACAGCGAAGGACGACGAGCAGTACTTC. It yields the protein CASSFYTAKDDEQYF.

The CDR3 bases are TGCGCCAGCAGCCAAGATCCGGCCCCAGCGGGAGTCAACGAGCAGTACTTC. The encoded protein is CASSQDPAPAGVNEQYF. The chain joins TRBV4-1 to TRBJ2-7; 8 nucleotides agree with TRBD2. The CDR3 runs 17 residues. CDR1 and CDR2 from the germline V gene are MGHRA and YSYEKL. V shed 0 bases, J shed 5 bases, and the junction held 12 bases outside the gene matches.

The genes are TRBV6-2 or TRBV6-3 and TRBJ1-4; the D gene is possibly TRBD1 (6 bases). Looked up from germline, CDR1 is MNHEY and CDR2 is SVGEGT. V lost 5 bases, J lost 3 bases, and 10 bases lay in between. The CDR3 runs to 14 residues. CDR3 sequence: CASSPGHPNEKLFF. DNA of the CDR3: TGTGCCAGCAGTCCGGGACACCCTAATGAAAAACTGTTTTTT.

The genes are TRBV7-2 and TRBJ1-5, with D unclear. V was trimmed by 2 bases and J by 1 base, leaving 6 bases between them. Germline V gives CDR1 SGHTA, CDR2 FQGNSA. The CDR3 spans 14 residues. DNA for the CDR3: TGTGCCAGCAGCTTACTTGGGAGCAATCAGCCCCAGCATTTT. Translating gives CASSLLGSNQPQHF.

The V call is TRBV3-1 (or the pseudogene TRBV3-2), the J call TRBJ2-7; D possibly corresponds to TRBD2 (5 bases). CDR3 length: 13 amino acids. Germline CDR1 LGHDT, CDR2 YNNKEL (reference sequence). Trimming stripped 1 base from V and 11 bases from J, with 15 bases between. DNA for the CDR3: TGTGCCAGCAGCCAAGGTAGGGCAATCGGGGAGTACTTC. Its translation is CASSQGRAIGEYF.

The chain uses TRBV10-3 and TRBJ2-2; TRBD1 is a possible D gene (6 bases). Germline V gene sequence: CDR1 ENHRY, CDR2 SYGVKD. This CDR3 comprises 15 residues. V was clipped by 7 bases and J by 8 bases, with 20 bases between them. The CDR3 protein is CAITPAPGTNGELFF. The CDR3 DNA is TGTGCCATCACCCCCGCCCCCGGGACAAATGGGGAGCTGTTTTTT.